Below, 21 T cell receptor beta chains from the same sample are listed, as sequenced in a study of blood T cell repertoires in COVID-19. TCRdb keeps only in-frame clones here, not all; method: immunoSEQ multiplex PCR. The sample contains under 300,000 clones, over 75% of which appear only once. Sequencing was done on a sample of PBMCs or T cells enriched from blood (not recorded which). These receptors were taken from a woman under 30 who had recovered from COVID-19.

V and J are TRBV12-3 or TRBV12-4 and TRBJ1-2; a weak D match, TRBD1 (5 bases). The CDR3 covers 13 residues. Trimming left V 7 bases short and J 3 bases short, with 12 bases between. CDR3 sequence (DNA): TGTGCCAGCACCCCGGGGGGGGACTATGGCTACACCTTC. The encoded protein is CASTPGGDYGYTF.

The chain employs TRBV24-1 and TRBJ1-1; 7 bases fit TRBD1. Germline CDR1 KGHDR, CDR2 SFDVKD. V lost 2 bases to trimming and J lost 1 base; unmatched junction nucleotides: 3. This CDR3 is 15 amino acids long. This CDR3 is CATSDSRQGNTEAFF. DNA of the CDR3: TGTGCCACCAGTGATTCCCGACAGGGGAACACTGAAGCTTTCTTT.

For this clone: This same CDR3 is encoded by further DNA sequences in the sample. The chain links TRBV19 to TRBJ1-1; D gene uncertain. Trimming removed 3 bases from V and 0 bases from J, with 5 bases in between. Germline V lookup: CDR1 LNHDA, CDR2 SQIVND (reference sequence). The CDR3 is 13 residues long. The CDR3 loop is CASSIGVNTEAFF. The CDR3 DNA sequence: TGTGCCAGTAGTATTGGAGTGAACACTGAAGCTTTCTTT.

The chain uses TRBV25-1 and TRBJ2-1; 10 bases map to TRBD2. V lost 8 bases, J lost 2 bases, and 6 bases stayed unmatched. Per germline, CDR1 MGHDK and CDR2 SYGVNS. The CDR3 length is 15 residues. CDR3 sequence (DNA): TGTGCCAGCGAAGCTAGCGGGGGCCCCTACAATGAGCAGTTCTTC. Encoded protein: CASEASGGPYNEQFF.

V gene TRBV28 combines with J gene TRBJ2-7; 9 positions agree with TRBD2. V dropped 5 bases and J dropped 2; count of bases not matched to a gene: 13. This CDR3 spans 17 amino acids. Germline V gene lookup returns CDR1 MDHEN and CDR2 SYDVKM. The DNA of the CDR3 is TGTGCCAGCAGTGGGACTAGCTCTAGGGTGTTAGCCTACGAGCAGTACTTC. Translation gives CASSGTSSRVLAYEQYF.

The genes are TRBV5-6 and TRBJ1-6; TRBD1 matches at 7 bases. V dropped 1 base and J dropped 3; count of bases not matched to a gene: 7. This CDR3 spans 17 amino acids. Germline V gene data show CDR1 as SGHDT and CDR2 as YYEEEE. The CDR3 loop reads CASSLFGAGGYNSPLHF. DNA of the CDR3: TGTGCCAGCAGCTTGTTTGGGGCAGGGGGCTATAATTCACCCCTCCACTTT.

This chain links TRBV3-1 (or the pseudogene TRBV3-2) with TRBJ1-2; 8 bases fit TRBD1. The V gene end was trimmed by 2 bases and the J gene end by 2 bases; junction bases not matched to a gene: 4. Germline V CDR1 and CDR2: LGHDT, YNNKEL (reference sequence). The CDR3 extends over 15 amino acids. The CDR3: CASSQKGQDNYGYTF. The CDR3 coding sequence is TGTGCCAGCAGCCAAAAGGGACAGGACAACTATGGCTACACCTTC.

The V call is TRBV28, the J call TRBJ1-3; TRBD1 matches 7 bases. V was clipped by 4 bases and J by 1 base; unmatched bases: 10. The CDR3 has 17 amino acids. Germline V gene sequence: CDR1 MDHEN, CDR2 SYDVKM. CDR3 residues: CASSSPTGDSSGNTIYF. CDR3 in DNA: TGTGCCAGCAGTTCCCCCACAGGGGACAGTTCTGGAAACACCATATATTTT. Looking up the rest from reference TRBV28 and TRBJ1-3 gives the full variable domain: DVKVTQSSRYLVKRTGEKVFLECVQDMDHENMFWYRQDPGLGLRLIYFSYDVKMKEKGDIPEGYSVSREKKERFSLILESASTNQTSMYLCASSSPTGDSSGNTIYFGEGSWLTVV.

V usage is TRBV6-6 and J usage is TRBJ2-2; D might be TRBD2 (6 bases). Germline V lookup: CDR1 MNHNY, CDR2 SVGAGI (reference sequence). This CDR3 spans 12 amino acids. Trimming pared 6 bases from V and 5 bases from J, leaving 7 bases between. The CDR3 here is CASREGTGELFF. In nucleotides, the CDR3 is TGTGCCAGCAGGGAGGGGACCGGGGAGCTGTTTTTT.

V gene TRBV4-1 combines with J gene TRBJ1-5, with D tentatively TRBD1 (5 bases). CDR3 length equals 14 residues. Germline CDR1 reads MGHRA; CDR2 reads YSYEKL. V was pared by 0 bases and J by 7 bases, with 10 bases between. CDR3 sequence (DNA): TGCGCCAGCAGCCAAGAGGACCGGGGGCAGCCCCAGCATTTT. Its protein product is CASSQEDRGQPQHF.

The rearrangement links TRBV19 to TRBJ1-6, with D unresolved. Germline CDR1 LNHDA, CDR2 SQIVND (reference sequence). This CDR3 has 16 amino acids. V was pared by 7 bases and J by 3 bases, with 16 bases between. The CDR3 DNA reads as TGTGCCAGTACCTCTTCTTTTTCAGGCTATAATTCACCCCTCCACTTT. Translation: CASTSSFSGYNSPLHF.

The gene calls are TRBV11-2 and TRBJ2-1; 9 bases fit TRBD2. Germline assignment: CDR1 SGHAT and CDR2 FQNNGV. The CDR3 is made up of 18 amino acids. The trim removed 2 bases at V and 1 base at J, leaving 9 bases unmatched. The CDR3 nucleotides are TGTGCCAGCAGCTTACAGTGGGCTAGCGGGGATTCCTACAATGAGCAGTTCTTC. It translates to CASSLQWASGDSYNEQFF.

The chain employs TRBV6-5 and TRBJ1-1; D is undetermined. This CDR3 has 11 amino acids. Germline lookup yields CDR1 MNHEY and CDR2 SVGAGI. Trimming took 7 bases from V and 10 from J, leaving 13 bases between them. The CDR3 spells CASILDPVAFF. The DNA for the CDR3 is TGTGCCAGCATCCTAGATCCGGTAGCTTTCTTT.

This clone was recorded once. Other DNA sequences of this sample code for an identical CDR3. The chain combines TRBV10-1 with TRBJ2-2; D is ambiguous. V lost 7 bases and J 2 bases, leaving 8 bases between the germline ends. The germline V gene has CDR1 WNHNN and CDR2 SYGVQD (reference sequence). The CDR3 length is 13 residues. The CDR3 spells CASKSQNTGELFF. As DNA, the CDR3 is TGCGCCAGCAAGAGCCAAAACACCGGGGAGCTGTTTTTT.

The chain carries TRBV6-5 and TRBJ2-2, with D maybe TRBD2 (5 bases). This CDR3 region has 12 residues. Germline CDR1 reads MNHEY; CDR2 reads SVGAGI. The V end lost 6 bases, the J end lost 5 bases, and 7 bases lay between the germline ends. CDR3 bases: TGTGCCAGCAGCCGGACTACCGGGGAGCTGTTTTTT. Residues: CASSRTTGELFF.

The rearrangement links TRBV2 to TRBJ2-1; 10 positions agree with TRBD2. With 6 bases clipped from V and 8 bases from J, the junction kept 7 bases outside the gene matches. CDR1 is SNHLY and CDR2 is FYNNEI in the germline V gene. The CDR3 is made up of 14 amino acids. CDR3 DNA: TGTGCCAGCAGCCGGACTAGCGGTTTGGATGAGCAGTTCTTC. Translation gives CASSRTSGLDEQFF.

This chain links TRBV4-1 with TRBJ1-1; D is undetermined. CDR1 is MGHRA, CDR2 YSYEKL, per germline. This CDR3 is 15 amino acids long. V lost 0 bases to trimming and J lost 4 bases, with 12 bases between them. The CDR3 region is CASSQESVEGTEAFF. The CDR3 DNA reads TGCGCCAGCAGCCAAGAGAGTGTGGAGGGCACTGAAGCTTTCTTT.

The chain has TRBV10-3 and TRBJ2-3; weak D call: TRBD2 (6 bases). Per germline, CDR1 ENHRY and CDR2 SYGVKD. The V and J ends lost 7 bases and 2 bases respectively, with 16 bases between them. This CDR3 comprises 15 residues. CDR3 bases: TGTGCCATCACGGAGGGCAGTTTAGTCACAGATACGCAGTATTTT. As protein: CAITEGSLVTDTQYF.

V and J are TRBV6-5 and TRBJ2-3; D remains unclear. Germline lookup yields CDR1 MNHEY and CDR2 SVGAGI. This CDR3 comprises 15 residues. With 0 bases removed from V and 2 bases from J, the gap between germline ends came to 9 bases. The CDR3 spells CASSYSRLATDTQYF. In DNA, the CDR3 is TGTGCCAGCAGTTACTCGCGCCTTGCCACAGATACGCAGTATTTT.

The rearrangement links TRBV6-5 to TRBJ2-3; no firm D call. This CDR3 spans 14 amino acids. CDR1 and CDR2 (germline): MNHEY, SVGAGI. V lost 0 bases to trimming and J lost 5 bases, with 9 bases between them. CDR3 region: CASSYSMGRDTQYF. CDR3 DNA: TGTGCCAGCAGTTACTCGATGGGCCGAGATACGCAGTATTTT.

The V and J genes are TRBV28 and TRBJ2-1; TRBD1 agrees at 11 bases. J was trimmed by 4 bases and V by 5 bases; bases with no gene match: 13. The CDR3 covers 18 residues. Germline V lookup: CDR1 MDHEN, CDR2 SYDVKM. CDR3 sequence (DNA): TGTGCCAGCAGTACACTATCGGCGGACAGGGGGCAATACAATGAGCAGTTCTTC. It specifies CASSTLSADRGQYNEQFF.